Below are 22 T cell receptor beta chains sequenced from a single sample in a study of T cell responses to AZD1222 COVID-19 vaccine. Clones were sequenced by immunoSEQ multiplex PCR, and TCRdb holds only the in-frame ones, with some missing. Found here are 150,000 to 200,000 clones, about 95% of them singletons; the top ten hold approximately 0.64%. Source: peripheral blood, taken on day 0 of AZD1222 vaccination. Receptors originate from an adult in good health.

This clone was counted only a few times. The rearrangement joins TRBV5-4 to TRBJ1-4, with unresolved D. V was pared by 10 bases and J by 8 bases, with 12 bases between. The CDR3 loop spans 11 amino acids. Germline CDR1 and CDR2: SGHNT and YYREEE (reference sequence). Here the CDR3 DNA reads TGTGCCCTCGGGCAAGGCGAAAAACTGTTTTTT. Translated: CALGQGEKLFF.

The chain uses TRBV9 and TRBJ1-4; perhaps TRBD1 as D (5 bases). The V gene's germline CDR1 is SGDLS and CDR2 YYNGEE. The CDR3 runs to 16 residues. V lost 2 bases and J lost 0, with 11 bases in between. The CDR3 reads CASSVGAVATNEKLFF. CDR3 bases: TGTGCCAGCAGCGTCGGGGCAGTTGCAACTAATGAAAAACTGTTTTTT.

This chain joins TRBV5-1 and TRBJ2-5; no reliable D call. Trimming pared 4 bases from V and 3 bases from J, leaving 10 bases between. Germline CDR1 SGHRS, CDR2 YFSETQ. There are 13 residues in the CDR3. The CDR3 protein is CASSLLAEETQYF. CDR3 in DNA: TGCGCCAGCAGCCTCTTAGCCGAAGAGACCCAGTACTTC.

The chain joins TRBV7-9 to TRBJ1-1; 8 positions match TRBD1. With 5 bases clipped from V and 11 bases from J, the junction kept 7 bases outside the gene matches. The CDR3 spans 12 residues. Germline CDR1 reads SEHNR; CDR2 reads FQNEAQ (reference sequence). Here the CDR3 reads CASSISGGSAFF. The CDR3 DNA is TGTGCCAGCAGCATTTCAGGGGGCTCGGCTTTCTTT.

The CDR3 spells CASSQSGTANQPQHF. The CDR3 DNA follows: TGTGCCAGCAGCCAATCAGGGACAGCCAATCAGCCCCAGCATTTT. This chain links TRBV3-1 (or the pseudogene TRBV3-2) with TRBJ1-5, with TRBD1 matching over 7 bases. J was trimmed by 3 bases and V by 2 bases; bases with no gene match: 4. The CDR3 loop spans 15 amino acids. Germline CDR1 and CDR2: LGHDT and YNNKEL (reference sequence).

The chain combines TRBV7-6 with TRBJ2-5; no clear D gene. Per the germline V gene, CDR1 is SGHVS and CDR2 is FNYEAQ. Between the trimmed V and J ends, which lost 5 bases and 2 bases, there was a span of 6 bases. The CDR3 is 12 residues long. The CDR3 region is CASSRIQETQYF. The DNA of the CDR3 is TGTGCCAGCAGCAGAATACAAGAGACCCAGTACTTC.

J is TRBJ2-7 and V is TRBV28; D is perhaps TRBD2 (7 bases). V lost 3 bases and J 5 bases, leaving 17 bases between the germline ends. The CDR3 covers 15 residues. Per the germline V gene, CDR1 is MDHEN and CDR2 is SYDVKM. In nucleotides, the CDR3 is TGTGCCAGCAGTTTTCCGACCTCCGGGGGGCACGAGCAGTACTTC. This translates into CASSFPTSGGHEQYF.

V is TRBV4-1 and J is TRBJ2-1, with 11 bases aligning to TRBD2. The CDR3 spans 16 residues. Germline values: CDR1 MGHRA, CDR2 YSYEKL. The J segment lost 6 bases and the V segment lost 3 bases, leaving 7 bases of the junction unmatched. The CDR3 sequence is CASSQFVLAGVNEQFF. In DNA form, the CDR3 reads TGCGCCAGCAGCCAGTTTGTACTAGCGGGAGTCAATGAGCAGTTCTTC.

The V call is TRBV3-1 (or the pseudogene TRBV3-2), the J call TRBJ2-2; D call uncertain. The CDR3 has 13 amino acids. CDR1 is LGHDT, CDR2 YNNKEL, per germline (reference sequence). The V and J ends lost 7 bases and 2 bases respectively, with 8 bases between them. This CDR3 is CASKTTNTGELFF. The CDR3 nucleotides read TGTGCCAGCAAAACGACCAACACCGGGGAGCTGTTTTTT.

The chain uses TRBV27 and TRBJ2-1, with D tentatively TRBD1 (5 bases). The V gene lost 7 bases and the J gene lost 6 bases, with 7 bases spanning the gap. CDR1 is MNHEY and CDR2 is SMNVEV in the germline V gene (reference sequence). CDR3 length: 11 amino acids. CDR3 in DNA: TGTGCCAGCAATAGGGGCAATGAGCAGTTCTTC. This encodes CASNRGNEQFF.

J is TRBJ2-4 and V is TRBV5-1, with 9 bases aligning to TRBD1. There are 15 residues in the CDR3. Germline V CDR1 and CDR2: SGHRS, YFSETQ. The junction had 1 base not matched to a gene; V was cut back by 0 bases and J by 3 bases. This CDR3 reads CASSLGDRVKNIQYF. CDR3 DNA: TGCGCCAGCAGCTTGGGGGACAGGGTCAAAAACATTCAGTACTTC.

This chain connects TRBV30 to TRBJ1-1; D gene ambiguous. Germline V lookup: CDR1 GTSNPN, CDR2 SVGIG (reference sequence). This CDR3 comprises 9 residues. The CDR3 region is CAMGYGAFF. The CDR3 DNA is TGTGCTATGGGTTATGGAGCTTTCTTT.

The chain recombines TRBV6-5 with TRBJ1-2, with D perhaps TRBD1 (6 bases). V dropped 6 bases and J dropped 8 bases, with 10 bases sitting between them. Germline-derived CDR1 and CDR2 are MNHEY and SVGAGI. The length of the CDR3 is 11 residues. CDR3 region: CASRGAGGYTF. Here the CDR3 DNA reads TGTGCCAGCAGGGGGGCGGGCGGCTACACCTTC.

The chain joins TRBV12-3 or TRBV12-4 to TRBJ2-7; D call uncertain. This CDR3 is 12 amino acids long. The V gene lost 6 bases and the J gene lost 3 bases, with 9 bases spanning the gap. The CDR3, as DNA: TGTGCCAGCAGACTAAACCTCTACGAGCAGTACTTC. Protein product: CASRLNLYEQYF.

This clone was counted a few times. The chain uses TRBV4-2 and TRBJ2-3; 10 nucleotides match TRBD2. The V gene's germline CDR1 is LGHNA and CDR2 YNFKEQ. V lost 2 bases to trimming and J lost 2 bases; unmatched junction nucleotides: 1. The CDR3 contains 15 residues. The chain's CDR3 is CASSQLAGDTDTQYF. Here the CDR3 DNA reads TGTGCCAGCAGCCAACTAGCGGGAGACACAGATACGCAGTATTTT.

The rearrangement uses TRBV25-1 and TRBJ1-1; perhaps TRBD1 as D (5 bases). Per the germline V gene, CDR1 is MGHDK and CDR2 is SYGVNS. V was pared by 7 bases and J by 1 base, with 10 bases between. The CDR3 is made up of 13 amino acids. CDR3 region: CASTGLKNTEAFF. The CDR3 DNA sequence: TGTGCCAGCACGGGACTAAAGAACACTGAAGCTTTCTTT.

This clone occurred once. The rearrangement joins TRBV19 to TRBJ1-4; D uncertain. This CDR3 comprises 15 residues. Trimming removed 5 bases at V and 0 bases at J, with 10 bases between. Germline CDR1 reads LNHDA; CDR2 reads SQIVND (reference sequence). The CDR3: CASSSSTSTNEKLFF. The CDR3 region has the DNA TGTGCCAGTAGTTCCAGTACATCAACTAATGAAAAACTGTTTTTT.

DNA of the CDR3: TGTGCCAGCAGCCAAGTTGCTAGCGGGACAGATACGCAGTATTTT. Its protein is CASSQVASGTDTQYF. The rearrangement links TRBV3-1 (or the pseudogene TRBV3-2) to TRBJ2-3, with 8 positions matching TRBD2. Germline V CDR1 and CDR2: LGHDT, YNNKEL (reference sequence). Germline trimming cut 1 base from V and 3 bases from J; bases unmatched to any gene: 3. There are 15 residues in the CDR3.

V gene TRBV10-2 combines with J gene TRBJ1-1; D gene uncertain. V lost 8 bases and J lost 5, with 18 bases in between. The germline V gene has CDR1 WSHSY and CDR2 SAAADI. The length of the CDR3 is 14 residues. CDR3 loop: CASGRGPLETEAFF. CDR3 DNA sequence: TGCGCCAGCGGAAGAGGACCTCTCGAAACTGAAGCTTTCTTT.

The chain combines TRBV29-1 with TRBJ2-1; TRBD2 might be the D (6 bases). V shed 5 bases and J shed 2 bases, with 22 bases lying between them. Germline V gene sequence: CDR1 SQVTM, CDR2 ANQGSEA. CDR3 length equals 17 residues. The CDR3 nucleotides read TGCAGCGTTCGGGGCGCCACGGGGGAAAAGCCCTACAATGAGCAGTTCTTC. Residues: CSVRGATGEKPYNEQFF.

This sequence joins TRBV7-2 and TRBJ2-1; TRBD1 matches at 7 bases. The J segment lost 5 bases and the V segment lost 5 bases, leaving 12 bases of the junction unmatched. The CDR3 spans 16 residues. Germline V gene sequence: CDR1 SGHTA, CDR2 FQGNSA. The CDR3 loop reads CASSPWTGLTNNEQFF. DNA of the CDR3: TGTGCCAGCAGCCCCTGGACAGGCCTCACCAACAATGAGCAGTTCTTC.

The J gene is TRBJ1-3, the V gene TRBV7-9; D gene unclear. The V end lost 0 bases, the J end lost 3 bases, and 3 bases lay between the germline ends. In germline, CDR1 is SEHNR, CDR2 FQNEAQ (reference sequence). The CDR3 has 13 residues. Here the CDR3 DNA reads TGTGCCAGCAGCTTAGCGAGTGGAAACACCATATATTTT. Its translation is CASSLASGNTIYF.